A single sample is the source of the 21 T cell receptor beta chains below, sequenced in a study of T cell responses to AZD1222 COVID-19 vaccine. The repertoire was sequenced with immunoSEQ multiplex PCR; TCRdb's copy has only in-frame clones and lacks some. The table includes around 120,000 clones, about 93% detected once. The sample in question was peripheral blood, obtained 28 days after the second AZD1222 dose. The receptor set was obtained from an adult who received the AZD1222 COVID-19 vaccine.

In its sample, this clone was seen once. This chain's CDR3 is CASSPIEGSNDGYTF. For the CDR3, the DNA is TGTGCCAGCTCACCAATTGAGGGGTCTAATGATGGCTACACCTTC. The chain joins TRBV18 to TRBJ1-2, with D possibly TRBD1 on 5 matching bases. Trimming cost V 2 bases and J 6 bases, with 16 bases left between them. There are 15 residues in the CDR3. CDR1 KGHSH and CDR2 LQKENI come from the germline V gene.

The chain employs TRBV7-9 and TRBJ2-1; 8 nucleotides match TRBD2. V trimming: 5 bases; J trimming: 9 bases; junction bases outside the gene matches: 9. Looked up from germline, CDR1 is SEHNR and CDR2 is FQNEAQ (reference sequence). The CDR3 is made up of 14 amino acids. CDR3 nucleotides: TGTGCCAGCAGCCGTAGCGGGGAACTCCGTGAGCAGTTCTTC. It encodes CASSRSGELREQFF.

This clone has only one observation. This chain connects TRBV7-9 to TRBJ2-7; 11 nucleotides line up with TRBD2. This CDR3 region has 16 residues. J gave up 4 bases and V 6 bases, and 11 bases lay outside the gene matches. The germline V gene has CDR1 SEHNR and CDR2 FQNEAQ (reference sequence). CDR3 DNA: TGTGCCAGCAGTGCCCCCTCTAGCGGGAGGCGGTACGAGCAGTACTTC. Protein sequence: CASSAPSSGRRYEQYF.

The chain combines TRBV7-6 with TRBJ1-2; 7 bases are shared with TRBD1. Germline V gene data show CDR1 as SGHVS and CDR2 as FNYEAQ. Germline trimming cut 2 bases from V and 6 bases from J; bases unmatched to any gene: 6. CDR3 length: 14 residues. CDR3 sequence reads: CASSLQGGVDGYTF. As DNA, the CDR3 is TGTGCCAGCAGCTTACAAGGGGGCGTGGATGGCTACACCTTC.

The rearrangement uses TRBV7-8 and TRBJ2-4; D not certain. Germline V gene lookup returns CDR1 SGHVS and CDR2 FQNEAQ. The CDR3 has 14 amino acids. Deletions cut 2 bases from V and 2 bases from J, with 7 bases between. In nucleotides, the CDR3 is TGTGCCAGCAGCTTACGTAGAACCAAAAACATTCAGTACTTC. Translating gives CASSLRRTKNIQYF.

The chain combines TRBV5-1 with TRBJ1-2; 8 bases map to TRBD1. This CDR3 is 13 amino acids long. CDR1 and CDR2 (germline): SGHRS, YFSETQ. V shed 4 bases and J 3 bases; nucleotides not matched to a gene: 2. CDR3 residues: CASSLTGDYGYTF. The CDR3 DNA is TGCGCCAGCAGCCTGACAGGGGACTATGGCTACACCTTC. Looking up the rest from reference TRBV5-1 and TRBJ1-2 gives the full variable domain: KAGVTQTPRYLIKTRGQQVTLSCSPISGHRSVSWYQQTPGQGLQFLFEYFSETQRNKGNFPGRFSGRQFSNSRSEMNVSTLELGDSALYLCASSLTGDYGYTFGSGTRLTVV.

This chain links TRBV5-6 with TRBJ1-2; D is ambiguous. V was shortened by 1 base and J by 7 bases, with 8 bases between the two germline ends. Germline V lookup: CDR1 SGHDT, CDR2 YYEEEE. The CDR3 is made up of 12 amino acids. The CDR3 spells CASSLMPFGYTF. The CDR3 region has the DNA TGTGCCAGCAGCTTGATGCCTTTTGGCTACACCTTC.

The chain combines TRBV6-5 with TRBJ1-1, with 8 bases identical to TRBD1. V was clipped by 6 bases and J by 6 bases; unmatched bases: 9. Germline CDR1 MNHEY, CDR2 SVGAGI. The CDR3 loop spans 14 amino acids. The chain's CDR3 is CASRMDRVNPEAFF. The DNA for the CDR3 is TGTGCCAGCAGGATGGACAGGGTGAATCCTGAAGCTTTCTTT.

The chain combines TRBV14 with TRBJ2-3, with 8 bases identical to TRBD2. This CDR3 has 13 amino acids. The V gene end was trimmed by 8 bases and the J gene end by 4 bases; junction bases not matched to a gene: 5. Germline CDR1 SGHDN, CDR2 FVKESK. The CDR3 DNA follows: TGTGCCAGCTCTCGGGGGGGTGCAGATACGCAGTATTTT. Encoded protein: CASSRGGADTQYF.

The DNA for the CDR3 is TGTGCCAGCAGCGTAGAAGTAGTCCCAGATACGCAGTATTTT. Its protein is CASSVEVVPDTQYF. The rearrangement links TRBV9 to TRBJ2-3, with D uncertain. The CDR3 totals 14 residues. Trimming removed 0 bases at V and 4 bases at J, with 9 bases between. Germline CDR1 SGDLS, CDR2 YYNGEE. The full variable domain, its missing parts supplied by reference TRBV9 and TRBJ2-3, is DSGVTQTPKHLITATGQRVTLRCSPRSGDLSVYWYQQSLDQGLQFLIQYYNGEERAKGNILERFSAQQFPDLHSELNLSSLELGDSALYFCASSVEVVPDTQYFGPGTRLTVL.

V gene TRBV29-1 combines with J gene TRBJ2-3; perhaps TRBD1 as D (7 bases). The CDR3 is made up of 14 amino acids. The V gene lost 3 bases and the J gene lost 5 bases, with 15 bases spanning the gap. Per germline, CDR1 SQVTM and CDR2 ANQGSEA. DNA for the CDR3: TGCAGCGTTGAGGAGGGGGCTGGGGTAGATACGCAGTATTTT. This sequence encodes CSVEEGAGVDTQYF.

This clone was recorded once. The chain joins TRBV18 to TRBJ1-1; 10 bases map to TRBD1. Losses at the gene ends were 4 bases for V and 3 bases for J; bases not matched to a gene: 17. Germline CDR1 is KGHSH and CDR2 is LQKENI. This CDR3 spans 19 amino acids. The DNA for the CDR3 is TGTGCCAGCTCACGAGGGGGAGTGGGACAGGGGCCAAAACACACTGAAGCTTTCTTT. This encodes CASSRGGVGQGPKHTEAFF. The complete variable domain, with remaining parts taken from reference TRBV18 and TRBJ1-1, reads NAGVMQNPRHLVRRRGQEARLRCSPMKGHSHVYWYRQLPEEGLKFMVYLQKENIIDESGMPKERFSAEFPKEGPSILRIQQVVRGDSAAYFCASSRGGVGQGPKHTEAFFGQGTRLTVV.

The genes are TRBV2 and TRBJ2-2; D is unclear. The CDR3 contains 12 residues. CDR1 is SNHLY and CDR2 is FYNNEI in the germline V gene. V lost 8 bases and J lost 1, with 5 bases in between. The DNA of the CDR3 is TGTGCCAGCTACCGGAACACCGGGGAGCTGTTTTTT. This gives the protein CASYRNTGELFF. Drawing the rest from reference TRBV2 and TRBJ2-2, the complete variable domain is EPEVTQTPSHQVTQMGQEVILRCVPISNHLYFYWYRQILGQKVEFLVSFYNNEISEKSEIFDDQFSVERPDGSNFTLKIRSTKLEDSAMYFCASYRNTGELFFGEGSRLTVL.

The chain carries TRBV6-5 and TRBJ1-3; maybe TRBD1 (5 bases). Trimming left V 2 bases short and J 10 bases short, with 6 bases between. CDR3 length: 11 residues. The germline V gene encodes CDR1 MNHEY and CDR2 SVGAGI. The CDR3 spells CASSYQGTIYF. The CDR3 DNA reads TGTGCCAGCAGTTACCAGGGAACCATATATTTT.

This clone was picked up one time. This chain connects TRBV19 to TRBJ2-2; a possible D gene is TRBD1 (5 bases). CDR1 is LNHDA and CDR2 is SQIVND in the germline V gene (reference sequence). V was cut by 3 bases and J by 0 bases, with 8 bases left in between. The CDR3 is made up of 15 amino acids. CDR3: CASSIQGSNTGELFF. CDR3 in DNA: TGTGCCAGTAGTATCCAGGGATCGAACACCGGGGAGCTGTTTTTT.

The rearrangement links TRBV5-1 to TRBJ2-2; D is unresolved. The germline V gene encodes CDR1 SGHRS and CDR2 YFSETQ. V was clipped by 3 bases and J by 1 base, with 13 bases between them. This CDR3 comprises 16 residues. CDR3 amino acids: CASSYTSWGNTGELFF. CDR3 bases: TGCGCCAGCAGCTATACGTCCTGGGGGAACACCGGGGAGCTGTTTTTT. The entire variable domain, with the rest obtained from reference TRBV5-1 and TRBJ2-2, is as follows: KAGVTQTPRYLIKTRGQQVTLSCSPISGHRSVSWYQQTPGQGLQFLFEYFSETQRNKGNFPGRFSGRQFSNSRSEMNVSTLELGDSALYLCASSYTSWGNTGELFFGEGSRLTVL.

This sequence joins TRBV11-3 and TRBJ1-5, with D possibly being TRBD1 (5 bases). Germline CDR1 SGHNT, CDR2 YENEEA. The CDR3 runs to 17 residues. The ends were cut back, 5 bases at V and 3 bases at J, with 20 bases in the middle. The CDR3 bases are TGTGCCAGCAGCACTGACACGACAGACACCACCAATCAGCCCCAGCATTTT. Residues: CASSTDTTDTTNQPQHF.

This chain connects TRBV4-3 to TRBJ2-3; D is unclear. The CDR3 covers 17 residues. Trimming pared 0 bases from V and 2 bases from J, leaving 15 bases between. Germline V gene sequence: CDR1 LGHNA, CDR2 YSLEER. CDR3 in amino acids: CASSQDKSAVSTDTQYF. The DNA of the CDR3 is TGCGCCAGCAGCCAAGATAAGTCGGCAGTCTCCACAGATACGCAGTATTTT.

The V call is TRBV30, the J call TRBJ1-5, with 7 bases that match TRBD1. V trimming: 4 bases; J trimming: 3 bases; junction bases outside the gene matches: 6. This CDR3 contains 14 residues. Germline-derived CDR1 and CDR2 are GTSNPN and SVGIG (reference sequence). The CDR3 protein is CAWNKTGPNQPQHF. CDR3 nucleotide sequence: TGTGCCTGGAACAAGACAGGGCCCAATCAGCCCCAGCATTTT.

The V and J genes are TRBV7-9 and TRBJ2-7, with 8 bases lining up with TRBD1. With 3 bases clipped from V and 7 bases from J, the junction kept 8 bases outside the gene matches. This CDR3 is 14 amino acids long. Looked up from germline, CDR1 is SEHNR and CDR2 is FQNEAQ (reference sequence). In nucleotides, the CDR3 is TGTGCCAGCAGCTTTGGGGCGACAGGGGATGAGCAGTACTTC. Its protein product is CASSFGATGDEQYF.

The chain is built from TRBV25-1 and TRBJ1-3, with no clear D. This CDR3 is 13 amino acids long. Germline V lookup: CDR1 MGHDK, CDR2 SYGVNS. The germline V and J ends were trimmed by 4 bases and 4 bases, with 8 bases remaining between them. The CDR3 protein is CASSVGSGNTIYF. The CDR3 region has the DNA TGTGCCAGCAGTGTAGGGTCGGGAAACACCATATATTTT.